The 30 T cell receptor beta chains below were found in one sample sequenced in a study of lymphopenia after photon versus proton radiotherapy (dated by TCRdb to between 2018 and 2020). Libraries were constructed by the immunoSEQ multiplex PCR assay. This immuneACCESS table, as held by TCRdb, lists in-frame sequences with V and J called but not all clones. Of the missing ones, under half trace to an unresolved V gene in checked studies; the others have no known cause. For this sample the table gives around 20,000 clones, of which around 90% were detected only once. Approximately 1.7% of the sample is held by the ten biggest clonotypes. The source material was peripheral blood, sampled from a patient treated with photon-based radiotherapy. The receptors derive from a middle-aged woman with cholangiocarcinoma.

The gene calls are TRBV10-1 and TRBJ2-1, with a possible D match to TRBD2 (5 bases). The CDR3 has 16 amino acids. Germline assignment: CDR1 WNHNN and CDR2 SYGVQD (reference sequence). The V and J ends lost 4 bases and 4 bases respectively, with 17 bases between them. The CDR3: CASSGDSAKRYNEQFF. The DNA for the CDR3 is TGCGCCAGCAGTGGAGATAGCGCAAAAAGGTACAATGAGCAGTTCTTC.

V is TRBV5-4 and J is TRBJ1-1; no reliable D call. V was pared by 0 bases and J by 8 bases, with 11 bases between. From germline, CDR1 is SGHNT and CDR2 YYREEE (reference sequence). The CDR3 has 13 amino acids. CDR3 in DNA: TGTGCCAGCAGCTTGGGTGGCAGTGCCGAAGCTTTCTTT. This translates into CASSLGGSAEAFF.

This sequence joins TRBV7-8 and TRBJ2-7; 8 positions agree with TRBD1. CDR1 and CDR2 from the germline V gene are SGHVS and FQNEAQ. V was clipped by 2 bases and J by 6 bases; unmatched bases: 6. CDR3 length: 14 amino acids. The CDR3 nucleotides read TGTGCCAGCAGCTTACGACAGGGGACTCTCGAGCAGTACTTC. Its translation is CASSLRQGTLEQYF.

The J gene is TRBJ2-3, the V gene TRBV9; 15 bases fit TRBD2. The V gene's germline CDR1 is SGDLS and CDR2 YYNGEE. Trimming removed 0 bases from V and 4 bases from J; junction bases left unmatched: 6. The CDR3 totals 18 residues. The CDR3 loop is CASSVGTSGGAFPDTQYF. In nucleotides, the CDR3 is TGTGCCAGCAGCGTAGGGACTAGCGGGGGGGCGTTCCCAGATACGCAGTATTTT.

This chain joins TRBV28 and TRBJ2-3, with D tentatively TRBD1 or TRBD2 (6 bases each). This CDR3 is built from 16 residues. Germline-derived CDR1 and CDR2 are MDHEN and SYDVKM. V lost 7 bases to trimming and J lost 0 bases, with 17 bases between them. CDR3 DNA: TGTGCCAGCACCGTACGAGGAGGGGGGAGCACAGATACGCAGTATTTT. As protein: CASTVRGGGSTDTQYF.

The CDR3 protein is CASSANSGPTQYF. CDR3 coding DNA: TGTGCCAGCAGCGCTAATTCAGGTCCGACCCAGTACTTC. The J gene is TRBJ2-5, the V gene TRBV7-3; D uncertain. CDR1 and CDR2 from the germline V gene are SGHTA and FQGTGA. V shed 5 bases and J shed 7 bases, with 14 bases lying between them. CDR3 length equals 13 residues.

The sample holds a few counts of this clone. The rearrangement links TRBV6-5 to TRBJ1-3; D unclear. V gave up 4 bases and J gave up 6 bases, with 19 bases separating them. The CDR3 is 16 amino acids. The germline V gene encodes CDR1 MNHEY and CDR2 SVGAGI. This chain's CDR3 is CASSSILFSGLNTIYF. CDR3 in DNA: TGTGCCAGCAGTTCCATACTGTTCTCTGGATTAAACACCATATATTTT.

J is TRBJ2-7 and V is TRBV6-6; tentative D call: TRBD2 (7 bases). V lost 8 bases and J 7 bases, leaving 12 bases between the germline ends. CDR3 size: 11 residues. In germline, CDR1 is MNHNY, CDR2 SVGAGI (reference sequence). This CDR3 reads CASGGAGEQYF. In nucleotides, the CDR3 is TGTGCCAGCGGGGGGGCCGGAGAGCAGTACTTC.

This chain connects TRBV27 to TRBJ2-2; D is ambiguous. Trimming shortened V by 7 bases and J by 0 bases, and 12 bases separated the two germline ends. This CDR3 is 15 amino acids long. Looked up from germline, CDR1 is MNHEY and CDR2 is SMNVEV (reference sequence). CDR3 in amino acids: CASTPGGANTGELFF. CDR3 in DNA: TGTGCCAGCACCCCGGGTGGGGCGAACACCGGGGAGCTGTTTTTT.

The chain carries TRBV7-8 and TRBJ1-1, with D tentatively TRBD1 (5 bases). Germline values: CDR1 SGHVS, CDR2 FQNEAQ. V was cut by 4 bases and J by 6 bases, with 6 bases left in between. CDR3 length equals 11 residues. As DNA, the CDR3 is TGTGCCAGCAGCTGGGGGTCTGAAGCTTTCTTT. Translated, it gives CASSWGSEAFF.

The chain has TRBV6-5 and TRBJ1-2; 7 bases line up with TRBD1. The germline V gene has CDR1 MNHEY and CDR2 SVGAGI. The CDR3 extends over 13 amino acids. V was pared by 7 bases and J by 2 bases, with 4 bases of the junction left unmatched. CDR3 DNA: TGTGCCAGCACCAGGGGGGTAAACTATGGCTACACCTTC. This encodes CASTRGVNYGYTF.

CDR3 sequence (DNA): TGTGCCAGCTCACCAACGAGTGCGAACACCGGGGAGCTGTTTTTT. It codes for CASSPTSANTGELFF. The chain combines TRBV18 with TRBJ2-2; D not resolved. This CDR3 region has 15 residues. The germline V and J ends were trimmed by 2 bases and 0 bases, with 7 bases remaining between them. CDR1 is KGHSH and CDR2 is LQKENI in the germline V gene.

V is TRBV28 and J is TRBJ1-2; D might be TRBD1 (6 bases). Trimming stripped 2 bases from V and 8 bases from J, with 9 bases between. CDR3 length: 12 residues. Germline values: CDR1 MDHEN, CDR2 SYDVKM. The CDR3 sequence is CASSLPGGGYTF. CDR3 bases: TGTGCCAGCAGTTTACCTGGGGGCGGCTACACCTTC.

This chain joins TRBV9 and TRBJ2-1, with 7 bases aligning to TRBD2. Germline CDR1 is SGDLS and CDR2 is YYNGEE. J lost 3 bases, V lost 4 bases, and 10 bases had no gene match. The CDR3 has 16 residues. The CDR3 here is CASSPSTRGFYNEQFF. CDR3 in DNA: TGTGCCAGCAGCCCATCGACGCGGGGGTTCTACAATGAGCAGTTCTTC.

The V gene is TRBV7-3, the J gene TRBJ1-1, with TRBD1 identical over 8 bases. Trimming cost V 5 bases and J 4 bases; bases outside gene matches: 3. Germline V gene lookup returns CDR1 SGHTA and CDR2 FQGTGA. This CDR3 is built from 13 residues. The CDR3 DNA reads TGTGCCAGCAGCCCCCAGGGGGCCACTGAAGCTTTCTTT. It is translated as CASSPQGATEAFF.

The count of this clone is one. The chain links TRBV15 to TRBJ1-5; no reliable D call. Germline V gene data show CDR1 as LNHNV and CDR2 as YYDKDF (reference sequence). The CDR3 loop spans 16 amino acids. Between the trimmed V and J ends, which lost 5 bases and 1 base, there was a span of 15 bases. DNA for the CDR3: TGTGCCACCAGCCGAAATCCGGGAACGAGCAATCAGCCCCAGCATTTT. This codes for CATSRNPGTSNQPQHF.

DNA for the CDR3: TGTGCCACCAGCAGGACAGGGGGGAATCAGCCCCAGCATTTT. Its translation: CATSRTGGNQPQHF. This sequence joins TRBV15 and TRBJ1-5; 9 positions agree with TRBD1. Germline CDR1 LNHNV, CDR2 YYDKDF (reference sequence). V trimming: 3 bases; J trimming: 4 bases; junction bases outside the gene matches: 1. The CDR3 runs 14 residues.

The chain recombines TRBV7-8 with TRBJ1-1; D uncertain. This CDR3 has 18 residues. V was shortened by 5 bases and J by 0 bases, with 22 bases between the two germline ends. Germline loops: CDR1 SGHVS, CDR2 FQNEAQ. The CDR3 region has the DNA TGTGCCAGCAGCCCCTTCAGGATGGTCGGGATTATGAACACTGAAGCTTTCTTT. As protein: CASSPFRMVGIMNTEAFF. The variable domain in full, completed from reference TRBV7-8 and TRBJ1-1, reads GAGVSQSPRYKVAKRGQDVALRCDPISGHVSLFWYQQALGQGPEFLTYFQNEAQLDKSGLPSDRFFAERPEGSVSTLKIQRTQQEDSAVYLCASSPFRMVGIMNTEAFFGQGTRLTVV.

The J gene is TRBJ1-4, the V gene TRBV7-6, with 8 bases fitting TRBD1. V was clipped by 1 base and J by 6 bases; unmatched bases: 4. The CDR3 extends over 15 amino acids. Germline-derived CDR1 and CDR2 are SGHVS and FNYEAQ. CDR3 in amino acids: CASSLGQGRDEKLFF. CDR3 in DNA: TGTGCCAGCAGCTTAGGACAGGGGAGAGATGAAAAACTGTTTTTT.

The chain joins TRBV19 to TRBJ2-1, with a tentative D call TRBD2 (5 bases). V was cut by 7 bases and J by 4 bases, with 5 bases left in between. This CDR3 has 11 amino acids. Germline CDR1 and CDR2: LNHDA and SQIVND (reference sequence). The CDR3 sequence: CASKRYNEQFF. DNA for the CDR3: TGTGCCAGTAAGCGGTACAATGAGCAGTTCTTC.

This chain connects TRBV2 to TRBJ1-2; D gene uncertain. Germline CDR1 reads SNHLY; CDR2 reads FYNNEI. V gave up 7 bases and J gave up 4 bases, with 16 bases separating them. The CDR3 is 14 amino acids. This chain's CDR3 is CASTNTDSGYGYTF. CDR3 DNA sequence: TGTGCCAGCACTAACACAGATTCCGGCTATGGCTACACCTTC. Full variable domain (outside the CDR3, taken from reference TRBV2 and TRBJ1-2): EPEVTQTPSHQVTQMGQEVILRCVPISNHLYFYWYRQILGQKVEFLVSFYNNEISEKSEIFDDQFSVERPDGSNFTLKIRSTKLEDSAMYFCASTNTDSGYGYTFGSGTRLTVV.

The chain links TRBV19 to TRBJ2-6, with 7 bases that match TRBD2. Germline V lookup: CDR1 LNHDA, CDR2 SQIVND (reference sequence). V trimming: 1 base; J trimming: 2 bases; junction bases outside the gene matches: 5. The CDR3 spans 17 residues. The DNA of the CDR3 is TGTGCCAGTAGTATAGGATGGGCGGGGGCTGGGGCCAACGTCCTGACTTTC. This codes for CASSIGWAGAGANVLTF.

The genes are TRBV5-5 and TRBJ1-2; tentative D call: TRBD1 (5 bases). Germline CDR1 SGHKS, CDR2 YYEKEE (reference sequence). The CDR3 covers 14 residues. V shed 3 bases and J shed 2 bases, with 11 bases lying between them. The CDR3 DNA follows: TGTGCCAGCAGCTCGACCGACAGAAACTATGGCTACACCTTC. As protein: CASSSTDRNYGYTF.

The chain is built from TRBV27 and TRBJ1-6; no firm D call. The CDR3 spans 18 residues. Trimming pared 2 bases from V and 0 bases from J, leaving 14 bases between. Germline V gene lookup returns CDR1 MNHEY and CDR2 SMNVEV (reference sequence). This CDR3 reads CASSLGSQRSSYNSPLHF. Written as DNA, the CDR3 is TGTGCCAGCAGTTTAGGCTCCCAGCGGAGCTCCTATAATTCACCCCTCCACTTT.

V usage is TRBV29-1 and J usage is TRBJ2-7, with D perhaps TRBD1 (6 bases). Looked up from germline, CDR1 is SQVTM and CDR2 is ANQGSEA. Trimming cost V 7 bases and J 9 bases, with 19 bases left between them. The CDR3 length is 12 residues. The CDR3 region has the DNA TGCAGCGCCAAAAACGGGGAAGGGGGGCAGTACTTC. Amino acid sequence: CSAKNGEGGQYF.

The chain recombines TRBV18 with TRBJ2-5; no clear D gene. The germline V and J ends were trimmed by 3 bases and 0 bases, with 8 bases remaining between them. In germline, CDR1 is KGHSH, CDR2 LQKENI. The CDR3 spans 14 residues. The CDR3 DNA reads as TGTGCCAGCTCACCTACCTTATACCAAGAGACCCAGTACTTC. The encoded protein is CASSPTLYQETQYF. Full variable domain (remainder filled in from reference TRBV18 and TRBJ2-5): NAGVMQNPRHLVRRRGQEARLRCSPMKGHSHVYWYRQLPEEGLKFMVYLQKENIIDESGMPKERFSAEFPKEGPSILRIQQVVRGDSAAYFCASSPTLYQETQYFGPGTRLLVL.

V usage is TRBV7-2 and J usage is TRBJ1-2; D might be TRBD1 (6 bases). Germline CDR1 SGHTA, CDR2 FQGNSA. The length of the CDR3 is 15 residues. The ends were cut back, 5 bases at V and 2 bases at J, with 15 bases in the middle. The CDR3 sequence: CASSPGGGWNYGYTF. CDR3 DNA: TGTGCCAGCAGCCCCGGAGGGGGATGGAACTATGGCTACACCTTC.

CDR3 in amino acids: CASSLGYRGKEKLFF. Written as DNA, the CDR3 is TGTGCCAGCAGTTTAGGGTACAGGGGTAAGGAAAAACTGTTTTTT. The J gene is TRBJ1-4, the V gene TRBV27; 7 positions match TRBD1. The CDR3 is 15 residues long. Germline loops: CDR1 MNHEY, CDR2 SMNVEV (reference sequence). V lost 2 bases and J lost 8; bases outside the gene matches: 8.

There are a few counts of this clone. The chain is built from TRBV7-6 and TRBJ1-6; unclear D gene. V was shortened by 8 bases and J by 9 bases, with 17 bases between the two germline ends. CDR1 SGHVS and CDR2 FNYEAQ come from the germline V gene. CDR3 size: 14 residues. The DNA of the CDR3 is TGTGCCAGCGCTGAAGAGGGTAGGGTTTCACCCCTCCACTTT. Translating gives CASAEEGRVSPLHF.

V usage is TRBV28 and J usage is TRBJ2-7, with D unclear. Germline lookup yields CDR1 MDHEN and CDR2 SYDVKM. Trimming stripped 5 bases from V and 3 bases from J, with 20 bases between. The CDR3 length is 16 residues. CDR3 amino acids: CASSPLGSLSRYEQYF. In DNA form, the CDR3 reads TGTGCCAGCAGTCCATTAGGGTCCCTTTCTCGCTACGAGCAGTACTTC.